This T cell receptor beta chain is drawn from a study of T cells expressing NK-cell markers (TCRdb year 2020). Study-wide context: Three sorted T-cell subsets (CD3+CD56+NKG2C+, CD3+CD56+NKG2C- and CD3+CD56-NKG2C+) from under 10 donors had their TCR beta-chain repertoires profiled. Among the eight sequenced donors, seven were HCMV-seropositive and one was HCMV-seronegative. All eight donors whose samples were sequenced were randomly selected healthy volunteers, three of them men and five women. Sequencing of the libraries produced 2 x 150 bp reads on Illumina HiSeq 2000/2500, MiSeq or NextSeq. Here is what the overall study found, with its caveats: Those dominant clonotypes were again the most abundant among CD3+CD56-NKG2C+ cells in a handful of donors, at roughly 25-65%. Whether the expanded NKG2C-expressing T cell clones were specific for HCMV antigens was left unclear. In six donors, the dominant CD3+CD56+NKG2C+ clonotypes ranked among the top 10 CD8+ clonotypes, making up about 1.0-7.5% of CD8+ T cells.

The sequencer was an Illumina HiSeq 2000. 5'RACE template switching, by which a universal primer site and unique molecular identifiers were added, was used to make TCR beta cDNA libraries. cDNA synthesis was primed from the TCR beta constant segment and was followed by two successive PCR amplification steps. The published analysis was carried out like this. MIGEC was used to demultiplex reads and group the reads by UMI, and MiTCR was used to assemble and quantify clonotypes. To exclude erroneous sequences, any TCR cDNA sequence not supported by at least two reads was discarded. The tcR package was used for downstream repertoire analysis, with clonotypes matched between fractions based on CDR3 nucleotide sequence plus V segment. Antigen specificity was annotated against VDJdb with VDJmatch, allowing one amino acid substitution in CDR3. TCRdb reprocessed the reads and assigns one entry to each CDR3 protein sequence, leaving out DNA. It is TCRdb's table, rather than the study itself, that gives the V and J calls and clone size. The table for this sample shows about 460,000 distinct CDR3 sequences. The top ten clonotypes cover roughly 1.4% of the sample.

HCMV serostatus was determined by detecting HCMV-specific IgG in serum with a commercial ELISA kit. Ficoll density gradient centrifugation was used to isolate peripheral blood mononuclear cells from blood. On this clonotype: Its antigen remains unidentified.

Spanning cysteine to phenylalanine, the CDR3 consists of 19 amino acids. The record lacks a DNA sequence. CDR1 SGHRS and CDR2 YFSETQ were looked up in the germline V gene. The V and J genes are TRBV5-1 and TRBJ2-5; absent DNA, TCRdb's TRBD2 call cannot be checked. The specimen was blood T cells: a sorted CD56 or NKG2C T cell subset, CD4+ or CD8+ T cells, or bulk PBMC T cells (not recorded which). The origin of this receptor is a woman aged 45-65 years in good health. Donor details come from another sample of the same person, matched by shared clones. For the CDR3, the sequence is CASSLALSRLREADETQYF. The reference TRBV5-1 and TRBJ2-5 proteins fill in what lies around the CDR3, so the full variable domain reads KAGVTQTPRYLIKTRGQQVTLSCSPISGHRSVSWYQQTPGQGLQFLFEYFSETQRNKGNFPGRFSGRQFSNSRSEMNVSTLELGDSALYLCASSLALSRLREADETQYFGPGTRLLVL.